This TCR beta chain was documented in a study of identical twins. TCRdb re-called the 5' RACE reads through MiXCR, storing one row per CDR3 protein. The data show 1.5 million to 2 million distinct CDR3 sequences, 25% to 35% seen once. The V and J ends lost 7 bases and 2 bases respectively, with 11 bases between them. This CDR3 region has 13 residues. This chain links TRBV12-3 or TRBV12-4 with TRBJ2-5; the D is unclear. The TCR sequence derives from a newborn girl in good health. Sequenced sample: cord blood. The CDR3 is CASTLGPQETQYF. CDR3 nucleotides: TGTGCCAGCACCCTAGGTCCACAAGAGACCCAGTACTTC.